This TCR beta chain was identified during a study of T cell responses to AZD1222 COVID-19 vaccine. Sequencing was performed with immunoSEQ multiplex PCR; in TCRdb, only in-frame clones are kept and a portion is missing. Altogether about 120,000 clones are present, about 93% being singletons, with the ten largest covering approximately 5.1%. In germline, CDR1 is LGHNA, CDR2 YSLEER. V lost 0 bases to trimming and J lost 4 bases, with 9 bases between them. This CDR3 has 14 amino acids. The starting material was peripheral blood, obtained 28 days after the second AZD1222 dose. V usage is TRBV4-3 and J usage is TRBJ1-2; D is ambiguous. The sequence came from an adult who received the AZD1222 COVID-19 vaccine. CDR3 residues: CASSQDGATYGYTF. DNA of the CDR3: TGCGCCAGCAGCCAAGATGGTGCTACCTATGGCTACACCTTC.